These T cell receptor beta chains were read from a single sample in a study of blood T cells in healthy people across ages. TCRdb used MiXCR to reprocess the 5' RACE reads, holding one entry per CDR3 protein. The sample has more than 1,400,000 distinct CDR3 sequences, about 40% seen once; the top ten hold roughly 8.2%. The sequencing input was blood. The receptors shown here come from a woman under 30 in good health. CDR3s include the opening cysteine and the closing phenylalanine or tryptophan. A D gene is named only where the DNA matches it firmly. Clone size, where shown, is once, few, many, or a class for clones that have expanded.

>.|TRBJ2-1|TRBV14|.
TGTGCCAGCTCCGGGGTGGGGCGGCGCTCCTACAATGAGCAGTTCTTC
CASSGVGRRSYNEQFF
>TRBD1|TRBJ2-1|TRBV29-1|few
TGCAGCGTTCCCCGACAGGGACGAGATGAGCAGTTCTTC
CSVPRQGRDEQFF
>TRBD1|TRBJ1-2|TRBV3-1|.
TGTGCCAGCAGCCGGACAGGGGGCGGCGGGTATGGCTACACCTTC
CASSRTGGGGYGYTF
>TRBD2|TRBJ2-2|TRBV12-3/TRBV12-4|once
TGTGCCAGCAGGCCTAGCGGTACCACCGGGGAGCTGTTTTTT
CASRPSGTTGELFF
>.|TRBJ2-6|TRBV27|few
TGTGCCAGCAGTTTGGCAGGGGCAGGAGTCATAACGGCCAACGTCCTGACTTTC
CASSLAGAGVITANVLTF
>.|TRBJ2-7|TRBV5-1|.
TGCGCCAGCAGCTTACGGGAATACAATGAGCAGTACTTC
CASSLREYNEQYF
>.|TRBJ1-2|TRBV29-1|few
TGCAGCGCCCTCGGGGCCAGGTCTGATGGCTACACCTTC
CSALGARSDGYTF
>.|TRBJ2-5|TRBV7-3|few
TGTGCCAGCAGCTTAGGAGGAGTCGGGGGCTCAGAGACCCAGTACTTC
CASSLGGVGGSETQYF
>TRBD2|TRBJ2-5|TRBV7-2|.
TGTGCCAGCAGCTTAGAAGGGGCGGGAGACGAGACCCAGTACTTC
CASSLEGAGDETQYF
>TRBD2|TRBJ2-1|TRBV6-4|few
TGTGCCAGCAGTGACACCGGGACTAGCGGGAGTCGGCAGTTCTTC
CASSDTGTSGSRQFF
>.|TRBJ2-7|TRBV6-1|.
TGTGCCAGCAGTGCGGCGGGCCCGCTTATCTACGAGCAGTACTTC
CASSAAGPLIYEQYF
>TRBD1|TRBJ2-5|TRBV5-6|.
TGTGCCAGCAGCTCTTCGACAGGGTGGAGCTGGGAGCAGTACTTC
CASSSSTGWSWEQYF
>TRBD2|TRBJ2-5|TRBV27|.
TGTGCCAGCAGTTCCAAAAAACATAGCGGGAGGGCCGGTTCGGACCAAGAGACCCAGTACTTC
CASSSKKHSGRAGSDQETQYF
>.|TRBJ2-7|TRBV20-1|.
TGCAGTGCTAGGGGCCAGCCTGGCGGGGTTTCCTCCTACGAGCAGTACTTC
CSARGQPGGVSSYEQYF
>.|TRBJ2-7|TRBV7-9|few
TGTGCCAGCAGAGACCACGTAGGGGACAACGAGCAGTACTTC
CASRDHVGDNEQYF
>.|TRBJ2-5|TRBV29-1|few
TGCAGCGTTGGAGAGGGTGGGGAGACCCAGTACTTC
CSVGEGGETQYF
>.|TRBJ1-2|TRBV20-1|few
TGCAGTGCTAATCTCTATGGCTACACCTTC
CSANLYGYTF